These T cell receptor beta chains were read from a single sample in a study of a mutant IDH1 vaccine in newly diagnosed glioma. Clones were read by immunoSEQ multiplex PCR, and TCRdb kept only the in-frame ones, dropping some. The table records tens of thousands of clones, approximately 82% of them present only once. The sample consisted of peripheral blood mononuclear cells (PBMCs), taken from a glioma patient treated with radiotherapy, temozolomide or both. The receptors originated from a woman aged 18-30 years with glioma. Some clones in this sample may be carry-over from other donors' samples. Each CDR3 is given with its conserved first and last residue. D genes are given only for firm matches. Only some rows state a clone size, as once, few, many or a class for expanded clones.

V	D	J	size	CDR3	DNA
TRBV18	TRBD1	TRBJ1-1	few	CASSPLLNRGTAEAFF	TGTGCCAGCTCACCTCTTCTAAACAGGGGCACGGCTGAAGCTTTCTTT
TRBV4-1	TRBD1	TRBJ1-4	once	CASSQEGGDRVTTNEKLFF	TGCGCCAGCAGCCAAGAAGGTGGTGACAGGGTCACAACTAATGAAAAACTGTTTTTT
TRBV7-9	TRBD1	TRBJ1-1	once	CASRDQGANTEAFF	TGTGCCAGCAGGGACCAGGGGGCTAACACTGAAGCTTTCTTT
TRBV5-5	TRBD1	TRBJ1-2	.	CASSSPGQYIYGYTF	TGTGCCAGCAGCTCTCCGGGACAGTATATCTATGGCTACACCTTC
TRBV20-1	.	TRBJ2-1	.	CSARPNNEQFF	TGCAGTGCCCGACCGAACAATGAGCAGTTCTTC
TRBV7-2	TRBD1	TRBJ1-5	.	CASSLRQGSNQPQHF	TGTGCCAGCAGCTTACGACAGGGTAGCAATCAGCCCCAGCATTTT
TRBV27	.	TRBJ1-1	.	CASRSGTYTEAFF	TGTGCCAGCAGATCCGGGACCTACACTGAAGCTTTCTTT
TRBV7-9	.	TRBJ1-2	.	CASSLVGANYGYTF	TGTGCCAGCAGCTTAGTCGGCGCTAACTATGGCTACACCTTC
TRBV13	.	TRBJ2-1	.	CASSQVNEQFF	TGTGCCAGCAGCCAGGTCAATGAGCAGTTCTTC
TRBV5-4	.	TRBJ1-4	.	CASSLAVSGSEKLFF	TGTGCCAGCAGCTTGGCCGTATCGGGGTCGGAAAAACTGTTTTTT
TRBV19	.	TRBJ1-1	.	CASSIFSGDEAFF	TGTGCCAGTAGTATTTTTTCTGGAGATGAAGCTTTCTTT
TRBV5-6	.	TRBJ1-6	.	CASSLGPGGGGTTLHF	TGTGCCAGCAGCTTGGGCCCGGGGGGAGGGGGGACCACCCTCCACTTT
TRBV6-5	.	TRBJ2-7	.	CASSPTDWSEQYF	TGTGCCAGCAGTCCCACGGACTGGAGTGAGCAGTACTTC
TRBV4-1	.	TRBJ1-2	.	CASSPAGQLNYGYTF	TGCGCCAGCAGCCCTGCTGGACAGCTTAACTATGGCTACACCTTC
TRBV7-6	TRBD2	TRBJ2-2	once	CASSLTPAGGVTGELFF	TGTGCCAGCAGCTTAACTCCAGCGGGAGGGGTCACCGGGGAGCTGTTTTTT
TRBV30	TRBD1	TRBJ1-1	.	CACVGTGWATEAFF	TGTGCCTGCGTAGGGACAGGGTGGGCCACTGAAGCTTTCTTT
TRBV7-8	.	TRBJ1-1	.	CASSPNRDTFAFF	TGTGCCAGCAGCCCCAACAGGGACACTTTTGCTTTCTTT
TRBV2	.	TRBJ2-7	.	CASKDYSYEQYF	TGTGCCAGCAAGGACTATTCCTACGAGCAGTACTTC
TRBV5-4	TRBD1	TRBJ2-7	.	CASSLAGQGSYEQYF	TGTGCCAGCAGCTTGGCGGGACAGGGGTCCTACGAGCAGTACTTC
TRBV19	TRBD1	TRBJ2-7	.	CASTPGGTGSSYEQYF	TGTGCCAGTACCCCCGGGGGGACAGGGTCCTCCTACGAGCAGTACTTC